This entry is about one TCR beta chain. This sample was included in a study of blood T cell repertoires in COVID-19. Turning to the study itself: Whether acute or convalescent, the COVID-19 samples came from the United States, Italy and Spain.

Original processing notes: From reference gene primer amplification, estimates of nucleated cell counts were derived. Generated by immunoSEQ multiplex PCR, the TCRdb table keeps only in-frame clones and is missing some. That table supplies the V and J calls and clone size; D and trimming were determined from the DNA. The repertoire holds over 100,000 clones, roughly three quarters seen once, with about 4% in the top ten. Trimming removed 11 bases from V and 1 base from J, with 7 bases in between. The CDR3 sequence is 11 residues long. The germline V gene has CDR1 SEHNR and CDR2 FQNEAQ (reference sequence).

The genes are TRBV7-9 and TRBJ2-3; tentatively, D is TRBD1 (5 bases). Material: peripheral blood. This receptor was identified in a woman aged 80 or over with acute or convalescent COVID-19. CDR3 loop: CAGAGTDTQYF. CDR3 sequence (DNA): TGTGCCGGGGCAGGCACAGATACGCAGTATTTT.